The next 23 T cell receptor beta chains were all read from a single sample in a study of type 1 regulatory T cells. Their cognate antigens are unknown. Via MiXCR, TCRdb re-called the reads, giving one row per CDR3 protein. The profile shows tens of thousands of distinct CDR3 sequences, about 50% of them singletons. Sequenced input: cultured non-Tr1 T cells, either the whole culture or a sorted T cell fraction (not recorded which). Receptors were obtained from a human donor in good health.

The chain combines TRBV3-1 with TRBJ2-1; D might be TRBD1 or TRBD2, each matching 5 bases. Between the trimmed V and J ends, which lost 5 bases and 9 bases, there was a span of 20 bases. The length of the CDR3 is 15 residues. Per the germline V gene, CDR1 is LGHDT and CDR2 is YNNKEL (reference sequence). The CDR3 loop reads CASSNRDRANSEQFF. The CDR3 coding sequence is TGTGCCAGCAGCAACCGGGACCGCGCGAATAGTGAGCAGTTCTTC.

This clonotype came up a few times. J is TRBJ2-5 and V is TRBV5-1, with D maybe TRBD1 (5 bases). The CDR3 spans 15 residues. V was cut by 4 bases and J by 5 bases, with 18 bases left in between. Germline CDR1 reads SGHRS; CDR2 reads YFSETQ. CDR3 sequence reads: CASSGLSGKGETQYF. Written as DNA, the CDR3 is TGCGCCAGCAGCGGATTATCAGGGAAGGGGGAGACCCAGTACTTC.

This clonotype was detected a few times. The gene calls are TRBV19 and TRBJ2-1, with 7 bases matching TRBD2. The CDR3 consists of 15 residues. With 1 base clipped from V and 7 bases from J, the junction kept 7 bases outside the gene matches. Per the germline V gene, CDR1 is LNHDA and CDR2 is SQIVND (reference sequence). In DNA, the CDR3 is TGTGCCAGTAGTATAGTGACGGGGGGATATAATGAGCAGTTCTTC. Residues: CASSIVTGGYNEQFF.

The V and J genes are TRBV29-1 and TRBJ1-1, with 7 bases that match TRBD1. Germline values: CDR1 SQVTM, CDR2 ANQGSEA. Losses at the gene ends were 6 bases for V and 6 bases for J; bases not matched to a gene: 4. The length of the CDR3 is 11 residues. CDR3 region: CSVVTGPEAFF. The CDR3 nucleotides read TGCAGCGTCGTGACAGGGCCTGAAGCTTTCTTT.

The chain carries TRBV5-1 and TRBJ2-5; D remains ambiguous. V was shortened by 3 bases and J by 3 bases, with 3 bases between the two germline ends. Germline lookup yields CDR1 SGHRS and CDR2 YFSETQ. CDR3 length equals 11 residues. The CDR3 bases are TGCGCCAGCAGCTCCAAAGAGACCCAGTACTTC. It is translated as CASSSKETQYF.

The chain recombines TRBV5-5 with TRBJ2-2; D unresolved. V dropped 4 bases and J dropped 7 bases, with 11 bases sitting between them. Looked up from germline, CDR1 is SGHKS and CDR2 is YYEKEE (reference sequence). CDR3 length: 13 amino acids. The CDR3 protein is CASSPYQLGELFF. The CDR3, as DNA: TGTGCCAGCAGCCCGTACCAGCTCGGGGAGCTGTTTTTT.

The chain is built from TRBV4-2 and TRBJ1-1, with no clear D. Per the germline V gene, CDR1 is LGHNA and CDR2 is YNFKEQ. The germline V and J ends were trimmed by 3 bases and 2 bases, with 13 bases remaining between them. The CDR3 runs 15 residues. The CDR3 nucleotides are TGTGCCAGCAGCCAGGGCTTAACTTCAAACACTGAAGCTTTCTTT. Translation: CASSQGLTSNTEAFF.

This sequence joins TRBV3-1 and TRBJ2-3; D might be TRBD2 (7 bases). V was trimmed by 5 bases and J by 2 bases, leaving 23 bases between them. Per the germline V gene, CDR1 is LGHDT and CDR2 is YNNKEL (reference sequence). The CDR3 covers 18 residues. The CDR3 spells CASSSYWTAGPITDTQYF. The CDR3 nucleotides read TGTGCCAGCAGCTCCTACTGGACAGCGGGACCAATCACAGATACGCAGTATTTT.

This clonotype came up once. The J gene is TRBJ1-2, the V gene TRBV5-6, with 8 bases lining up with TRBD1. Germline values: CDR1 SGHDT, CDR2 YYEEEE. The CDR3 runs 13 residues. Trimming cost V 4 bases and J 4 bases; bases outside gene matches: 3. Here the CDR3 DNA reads TGTGCCAGCAGCCCACAGGGGGTCTATGGCTACACCTTC. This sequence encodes CASSPQGVYGYTF.

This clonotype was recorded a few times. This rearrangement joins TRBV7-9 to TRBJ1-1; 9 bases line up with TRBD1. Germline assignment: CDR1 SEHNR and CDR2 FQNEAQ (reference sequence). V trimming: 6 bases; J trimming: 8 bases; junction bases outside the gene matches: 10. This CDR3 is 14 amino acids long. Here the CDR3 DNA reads TGTGCCAGCAGAACGGGACAGGGAGGTTTCGAAGCTTTCTTT. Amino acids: CASRTGQGGFEAFF.

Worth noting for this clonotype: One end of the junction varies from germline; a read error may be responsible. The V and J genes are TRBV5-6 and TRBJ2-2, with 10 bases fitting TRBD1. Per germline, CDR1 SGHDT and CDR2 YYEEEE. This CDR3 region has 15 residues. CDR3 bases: TGTGCCAGCAGTTTGGGACAGGGGTACACCGGGGAGCTGTTTTTT. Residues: CASSLGQGYTGELFF.

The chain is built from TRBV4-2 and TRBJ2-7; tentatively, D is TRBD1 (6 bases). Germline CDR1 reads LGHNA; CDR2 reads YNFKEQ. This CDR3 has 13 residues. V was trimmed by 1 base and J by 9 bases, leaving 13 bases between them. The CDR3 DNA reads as TGTGCCAGCAGCCAAGGAAACAGGGATGGGCAGTACTTC. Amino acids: CASSQGNRDGQYF.

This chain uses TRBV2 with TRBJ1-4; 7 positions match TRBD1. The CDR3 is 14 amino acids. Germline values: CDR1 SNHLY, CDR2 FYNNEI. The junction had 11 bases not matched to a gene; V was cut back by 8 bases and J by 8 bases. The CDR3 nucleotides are TGTGCCAGCCGACACCGGGACAGTCGAGAAAAACTGTTTTTT. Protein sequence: CASRHRDSREKLFF.

The CDR3 region has the DNA TGTGCCAGCTCATCAGAACAGGGGGTCTATGGCTACACCTTC. Translating it yields CASSSEQGVYGYTF. The genes are TRBV18 and TRBJ1-2, with TRBD1 matching 8 bases. The CDR3 has 14 residues. J was trimmed by 4 bases and V by 5 bases; bases with no gene match: 6. Germline CDR1 KGHSH, CDR2 LQKENI.

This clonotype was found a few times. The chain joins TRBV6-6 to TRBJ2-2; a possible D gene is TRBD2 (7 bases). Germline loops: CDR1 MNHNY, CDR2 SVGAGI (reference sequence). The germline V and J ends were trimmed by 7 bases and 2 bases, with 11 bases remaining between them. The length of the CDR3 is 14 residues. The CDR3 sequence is CASKRDTNTGELFF. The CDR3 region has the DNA TGTGCCAGCAAGCGGGACACAAACACCGGGGAGCTGTTTTTT.

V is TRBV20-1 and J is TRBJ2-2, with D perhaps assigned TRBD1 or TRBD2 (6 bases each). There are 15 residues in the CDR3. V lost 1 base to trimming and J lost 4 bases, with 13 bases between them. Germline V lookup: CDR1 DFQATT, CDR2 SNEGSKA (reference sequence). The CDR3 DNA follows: TGCAGTGCTAGAGGGGGGCAGGGAGGCACCGGGGAGCTGTTTTTT. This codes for CSARGGQGGTGELFF.

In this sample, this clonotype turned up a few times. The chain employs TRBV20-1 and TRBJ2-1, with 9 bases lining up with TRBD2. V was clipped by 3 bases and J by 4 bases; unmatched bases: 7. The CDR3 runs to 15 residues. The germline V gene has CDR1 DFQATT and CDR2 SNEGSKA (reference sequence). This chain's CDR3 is CSASRSGGRYNEQFF. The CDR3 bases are TGCAGTGCTAGCCGAAGCGGGGGGAGATACAATGAGCAGTTCTTC.

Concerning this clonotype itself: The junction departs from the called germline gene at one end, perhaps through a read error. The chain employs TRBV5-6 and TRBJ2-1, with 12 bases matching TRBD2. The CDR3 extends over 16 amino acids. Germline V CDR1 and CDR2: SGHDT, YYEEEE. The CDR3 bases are TGCGCCAGCAGCCCTATCGGACTAGCGGGGCGTAATGAGCAGTTCTTC. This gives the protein CASSPIGLAGRNEQFF.

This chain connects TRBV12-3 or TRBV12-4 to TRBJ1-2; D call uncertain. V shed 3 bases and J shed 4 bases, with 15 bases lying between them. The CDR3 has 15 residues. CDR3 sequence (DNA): TGTGCCAGCAGTTTCTCCCCTAAGGGTCTCTATGGCTACACCTTC. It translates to CASSFSPKGLYGYTF.

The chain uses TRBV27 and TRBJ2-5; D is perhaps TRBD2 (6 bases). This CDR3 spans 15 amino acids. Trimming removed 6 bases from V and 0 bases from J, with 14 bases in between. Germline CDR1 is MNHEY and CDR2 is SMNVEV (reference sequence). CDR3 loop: CASSSRRDYQETQYF. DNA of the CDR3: TGTGCCAGCAGCTCCCGCCGGGACTACCAAGAGACCCAGTACTTC.

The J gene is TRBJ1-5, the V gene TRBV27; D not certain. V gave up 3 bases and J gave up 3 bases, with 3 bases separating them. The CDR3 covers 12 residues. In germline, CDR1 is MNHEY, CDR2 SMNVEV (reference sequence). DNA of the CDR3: TGTGCCAGCAGTTTCGTCAATCAGCCCCAGCATTTT. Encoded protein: CASSFVNQPQHF.

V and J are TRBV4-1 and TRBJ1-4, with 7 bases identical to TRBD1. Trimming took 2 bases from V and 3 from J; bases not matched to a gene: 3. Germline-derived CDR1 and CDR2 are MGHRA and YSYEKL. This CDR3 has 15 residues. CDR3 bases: TGCGCCAGCAGCCAACGGACAGGTTCTAATGAAAAACTGTTTTTT. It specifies CASSQRTGSNEKLFF.

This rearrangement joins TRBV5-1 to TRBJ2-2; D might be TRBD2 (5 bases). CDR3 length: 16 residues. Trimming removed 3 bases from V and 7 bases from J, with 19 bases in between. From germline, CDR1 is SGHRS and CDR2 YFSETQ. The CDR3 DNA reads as TGCGCCAGCAGCTCTGAAACGGGGTACTCGGGCGGGGAGCTGTTTTTT. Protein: CASSSETGYSGGELFF.